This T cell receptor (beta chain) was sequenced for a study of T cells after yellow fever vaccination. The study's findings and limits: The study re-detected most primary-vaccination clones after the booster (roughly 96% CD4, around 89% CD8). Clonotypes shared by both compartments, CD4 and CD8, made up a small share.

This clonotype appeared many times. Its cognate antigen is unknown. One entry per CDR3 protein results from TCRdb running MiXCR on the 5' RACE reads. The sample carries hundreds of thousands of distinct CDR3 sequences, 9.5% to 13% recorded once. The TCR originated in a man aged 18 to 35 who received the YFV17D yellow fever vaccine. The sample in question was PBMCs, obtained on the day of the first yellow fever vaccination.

CDR3 DNA: TGTGCCAGCAGCTTAGCGTCGGGAGCAGATACGCAGTATTTT. As protein: CASSLASGADTQYF. J is TRBJ2-3 and V is TRBV7-9; possible D gene TRBD2, 6 bases. The CDR3 contains 14 residues. Germline CDR1 reads SEHNR; CDR2 reads FQNEAQ (reference sequence). V lost 0 bases, J lost 4 bases, and 8 bases lay in between.